This T cell receptor beta chain was profiled in a study of blood T cells in healthy people across ages. The use of a sample-barcoded 5' primer and a J-beta primer mix characterized a second PCR of roughly 6 to 11 cycles. TCRdb passed the 5' RACE reads through MiXCR, listing each CDR3 protein once. The sample yields about 760,000 distinct CDR3 sequences, about 25% seen once. The same data also went into a second study, on T cells of mothers and their children.

The receptor's source is a boy aged 5-17 years in good health. Sequencing used blood.

In DNA form, the CDR3 reads TGCGCCAGCAGCGAAGACAGTGCTAACTATGGCTACACCTTC. Translated: CASSEDSANYGYTF. V is TRBV5-1 and J is TRBJ1-2; D may be TRBD1 (5 bases). Looked up from germline, CDR1 is SGHRS and CDR2 is YFSETQ. The CDR3 loop spans 14 amino acids. Trimming removed 4 bases at V and 0 bases at J, with 10 bases between.